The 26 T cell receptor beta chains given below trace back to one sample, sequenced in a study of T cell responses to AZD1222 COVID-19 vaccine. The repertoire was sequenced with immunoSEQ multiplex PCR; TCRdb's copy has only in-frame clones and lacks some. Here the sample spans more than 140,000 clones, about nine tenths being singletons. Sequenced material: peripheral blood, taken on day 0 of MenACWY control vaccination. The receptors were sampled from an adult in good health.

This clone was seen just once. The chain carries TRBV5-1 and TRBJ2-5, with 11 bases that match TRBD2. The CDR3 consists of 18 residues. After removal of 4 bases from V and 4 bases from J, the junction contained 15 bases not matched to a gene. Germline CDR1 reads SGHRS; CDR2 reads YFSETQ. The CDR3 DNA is TGCGCCAGCAGCGGGACGGGGACTAGCGGAAAGGTGGGAGAGACCCAGTACTTC. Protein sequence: CASSGTGTSGKVGETQYF.

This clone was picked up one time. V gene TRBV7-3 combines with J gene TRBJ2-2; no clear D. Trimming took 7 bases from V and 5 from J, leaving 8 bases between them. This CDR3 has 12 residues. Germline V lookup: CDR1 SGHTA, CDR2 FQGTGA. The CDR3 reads CASNDRTGELFF. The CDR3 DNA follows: TGTGCCAGCAATGATAGGACCGGGGAGCTGTTTTTT.

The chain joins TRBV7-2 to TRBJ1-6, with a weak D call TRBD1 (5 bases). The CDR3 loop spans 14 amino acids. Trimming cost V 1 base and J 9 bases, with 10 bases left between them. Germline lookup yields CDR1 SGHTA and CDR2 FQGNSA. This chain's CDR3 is CASSLGKGPSPLHF. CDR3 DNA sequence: TGTGCCAGCAGCTTAGGGAAGGGGCCTTCACCCCTCCACTTT.

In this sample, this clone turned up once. CDR3 sequence: CSASTGTGDYEQYF. In DNA form, the CDR3 reads TGCAGTGCTAGTACAGGGACAGGGGATTACGAGCAGTACTTC. The J gene is TRBJ2-7, the V gene TRBV20-1, with 10 nucleotides matching TRBD1. The CDR3 extends over 14 amino acids. CDR1 DFQATT and CDR2 SNEGSKA come from the germline V gene (reference sequence). The V and J ends lost 3 bases and 4 bases, in that order; junction bases with no gene match: 6.

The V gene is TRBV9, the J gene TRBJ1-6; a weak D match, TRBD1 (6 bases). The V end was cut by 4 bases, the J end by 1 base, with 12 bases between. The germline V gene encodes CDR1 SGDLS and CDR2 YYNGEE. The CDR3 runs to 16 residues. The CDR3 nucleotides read TGTGCCAGCAGCCTTAAAGGGGGATCCTATAATTCACCCCTCCACTTT. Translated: CASSLKGGSYNSPLHF. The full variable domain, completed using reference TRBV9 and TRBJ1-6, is DSGVTQTPKHLITATGQRVTLRCSPRSGDLSVYWYQQSLDQGLQFLIQYYNGEERAKGNILERFSAQQFPDLHSELNLSSLELGDSALYFCASSLKGGSYNSPLHFGNGTRLTVT.

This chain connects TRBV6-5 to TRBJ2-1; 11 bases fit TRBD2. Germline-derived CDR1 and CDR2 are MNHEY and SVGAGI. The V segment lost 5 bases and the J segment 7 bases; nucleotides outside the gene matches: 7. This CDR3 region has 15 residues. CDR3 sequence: CASSPASGRLNEQFF. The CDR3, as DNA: TGTGCCAGCAGTCCGGCTAGCGGGAGGCTGAATGAGCAGTTCTTC.

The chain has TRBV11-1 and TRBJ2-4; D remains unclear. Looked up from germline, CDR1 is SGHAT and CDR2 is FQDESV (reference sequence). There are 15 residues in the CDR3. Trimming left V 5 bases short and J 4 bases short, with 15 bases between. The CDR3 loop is CASSPTLGPKNIQYF. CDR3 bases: TGTGCCAGCAGCCCTACCCTGGGCCCTAAAAACATTCAGTACTTC.

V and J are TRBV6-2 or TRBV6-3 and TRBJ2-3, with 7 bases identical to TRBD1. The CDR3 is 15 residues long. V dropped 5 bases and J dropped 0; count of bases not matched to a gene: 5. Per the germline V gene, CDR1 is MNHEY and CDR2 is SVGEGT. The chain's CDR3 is CASSQYRGSTDTQYF. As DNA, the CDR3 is TGTGCCAGCAGTCAGTACAGGGGTAGCACAGATACGCAGTATTTT.

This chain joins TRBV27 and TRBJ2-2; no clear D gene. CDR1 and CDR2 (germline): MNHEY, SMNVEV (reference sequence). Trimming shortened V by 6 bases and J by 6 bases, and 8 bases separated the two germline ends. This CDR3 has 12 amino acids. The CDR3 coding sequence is TGTGCCAGCAGGAAATCGGCCGGGGAGCTGTTTTTT. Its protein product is CASRKSAGELFF.

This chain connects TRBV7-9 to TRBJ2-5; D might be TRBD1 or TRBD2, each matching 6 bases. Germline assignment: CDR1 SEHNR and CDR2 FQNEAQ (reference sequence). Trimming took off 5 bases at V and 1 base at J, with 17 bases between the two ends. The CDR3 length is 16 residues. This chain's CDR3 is CASSLGGSGRQETQYF. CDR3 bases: TGTGCCAGCAGCCTAGGGGGGTCTGGGCGCCAAGAGACCCAGTACTTC.

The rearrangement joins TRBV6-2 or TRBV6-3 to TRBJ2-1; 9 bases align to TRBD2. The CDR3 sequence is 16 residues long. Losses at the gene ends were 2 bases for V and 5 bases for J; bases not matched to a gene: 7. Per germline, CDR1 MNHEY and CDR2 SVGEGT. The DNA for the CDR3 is TGTGCCAGCAGTTACCCAAGACTAGCGGTTAACAATGAGCAGTTCTTC. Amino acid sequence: CASSYPRLAVNNEQFF.

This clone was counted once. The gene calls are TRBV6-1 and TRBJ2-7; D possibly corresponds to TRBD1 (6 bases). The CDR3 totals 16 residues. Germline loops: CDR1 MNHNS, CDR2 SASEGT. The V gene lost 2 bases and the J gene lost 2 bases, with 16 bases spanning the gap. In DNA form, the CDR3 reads TGTGCCAGCAGTGAAATTGGGACATTTTCCCCCTACGAGCAGTACTTC. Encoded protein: CASSEIGTFSPYEQYF.

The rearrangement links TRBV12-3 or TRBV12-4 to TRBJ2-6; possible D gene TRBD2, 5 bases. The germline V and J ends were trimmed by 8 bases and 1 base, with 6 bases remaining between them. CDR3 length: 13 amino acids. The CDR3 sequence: CASGGSGANVLTF. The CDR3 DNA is TGTGCCAGCGGAGGTTCTGGGGCCAACGTCCTGACTTTC.

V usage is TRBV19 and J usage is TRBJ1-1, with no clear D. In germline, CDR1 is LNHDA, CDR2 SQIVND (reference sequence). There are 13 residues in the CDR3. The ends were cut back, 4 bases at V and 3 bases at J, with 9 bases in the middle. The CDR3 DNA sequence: TGTGCCAGTAGTACCCCTGCTTACACTGAAGCTTTCTTT. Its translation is CASSTPAYTEAFF.

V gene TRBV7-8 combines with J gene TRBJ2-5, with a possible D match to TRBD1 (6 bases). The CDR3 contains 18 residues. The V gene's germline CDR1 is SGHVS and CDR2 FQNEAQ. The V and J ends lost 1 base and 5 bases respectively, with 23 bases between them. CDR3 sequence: CASSLVYGDKGPRETQYF. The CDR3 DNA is TGTGCCAGCAGCTTAGTGTACGGGGACAAGGGGCCGCGGGAGACCCAGTACTTC.

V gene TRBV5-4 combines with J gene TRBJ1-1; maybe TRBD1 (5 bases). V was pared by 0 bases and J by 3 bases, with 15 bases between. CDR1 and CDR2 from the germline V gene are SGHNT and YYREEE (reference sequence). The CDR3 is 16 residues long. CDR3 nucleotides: TGTGCCAGCAGCTTGGCCTCAGGGAAGTCGGACACTGAAGCTTTCTTT. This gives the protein CASSLASGKSDTEAFF.

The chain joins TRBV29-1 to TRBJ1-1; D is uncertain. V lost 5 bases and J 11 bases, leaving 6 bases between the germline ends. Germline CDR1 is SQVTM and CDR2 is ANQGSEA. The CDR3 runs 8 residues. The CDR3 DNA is TGCAGCGTTCCGGGGGCTTTCTTT. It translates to CSVPGAFF.

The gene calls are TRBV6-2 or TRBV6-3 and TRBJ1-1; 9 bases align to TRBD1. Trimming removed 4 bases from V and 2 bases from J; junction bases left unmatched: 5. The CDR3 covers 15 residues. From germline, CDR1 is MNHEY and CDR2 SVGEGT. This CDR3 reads CASSSRQGVNTEAFF. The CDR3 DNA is TGTGCCAGCAGTTCCCGACAGGGGGTTAACACTGAAGCTTTCTTT.

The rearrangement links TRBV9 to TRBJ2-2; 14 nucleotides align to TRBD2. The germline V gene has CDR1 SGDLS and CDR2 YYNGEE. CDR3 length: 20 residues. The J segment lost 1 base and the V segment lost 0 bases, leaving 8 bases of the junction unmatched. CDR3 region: CASSVAPGTSGSRNTGELFF. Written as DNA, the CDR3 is TGTGCCAGCAGCGTAGCCCCCGGGACTAGCGGGAGCCGGAACACCGGGGAGCTGTTTTTT.

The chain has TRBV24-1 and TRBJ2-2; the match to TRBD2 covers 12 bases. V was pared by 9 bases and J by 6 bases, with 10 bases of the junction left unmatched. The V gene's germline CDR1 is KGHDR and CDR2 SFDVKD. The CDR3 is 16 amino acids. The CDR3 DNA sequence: TGTGCCACCGGCGGACTAGCGGGAACGGTCCCCGGGGAGCTGTTTTTT. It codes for CATGGLAGTVPGELFF.

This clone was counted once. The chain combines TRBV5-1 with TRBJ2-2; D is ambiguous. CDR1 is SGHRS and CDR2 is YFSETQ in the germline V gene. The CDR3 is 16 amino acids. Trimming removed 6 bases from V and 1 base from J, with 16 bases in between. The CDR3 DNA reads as TGCGCCAGCAACCCTGGGTACTCCGGGAACACCGGGGAGCTGTTTTTT. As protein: CASNPGYSGNTGELFF. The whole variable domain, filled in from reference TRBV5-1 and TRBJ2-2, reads KAGVTQTPRYLIKTRGQQVTLSCSPISGHRSVSWYQQTPGQGLQFLFEYFSETQRNKGNFPGRFSGRQFSNSRSEMNVSTLELGDSALYLCASNPGYSGNTGELFFGEGSRLTVL.

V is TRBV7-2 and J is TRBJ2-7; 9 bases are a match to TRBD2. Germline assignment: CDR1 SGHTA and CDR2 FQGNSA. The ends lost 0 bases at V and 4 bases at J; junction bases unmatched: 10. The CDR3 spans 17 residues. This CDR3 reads CASSLARIAGEEYEQYF. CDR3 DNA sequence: TGTGCCAGCAGCTTAGCGCGGATAGCGGGGGAGGAATACGAGCAGTACTTC. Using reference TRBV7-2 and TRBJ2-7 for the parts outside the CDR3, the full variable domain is GAGVSQSPSNKVTEKGKDVELRCDPISGHTALYWYRQSLGQGLEFLIYFQGNSAPDKSGLPSDRFSAERTGGSVSTLTIQRTQQEDSAVYLCASSLARIAGEEYEQYFGPGTRLTVT.

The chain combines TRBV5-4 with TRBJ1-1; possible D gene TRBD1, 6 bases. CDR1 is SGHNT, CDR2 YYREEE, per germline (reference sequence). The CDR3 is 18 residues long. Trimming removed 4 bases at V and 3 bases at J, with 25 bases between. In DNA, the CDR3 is TGTGCCAGCAGCGCCCGGCATCAGGGGATGGGATCGTACACTGAAGCTTTCTTT. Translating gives CASSARHQGMGSYTEAFF.

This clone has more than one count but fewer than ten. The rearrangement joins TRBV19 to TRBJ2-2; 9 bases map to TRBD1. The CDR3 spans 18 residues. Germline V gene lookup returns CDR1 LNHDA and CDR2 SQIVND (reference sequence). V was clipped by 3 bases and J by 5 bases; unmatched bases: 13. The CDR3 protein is CASSIVGQGLSRTGELFF. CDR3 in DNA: TGTGCCAGTAGTATCGTCGGACAGGGGCTTTCTCGAACCGGGGAGCTGTTTTTT. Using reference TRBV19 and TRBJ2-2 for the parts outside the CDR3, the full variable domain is DGGITQSPKYLFRKEGQNVTLSCEQNLNHDAMYWYRQDPGQGLRLIYYSQIVNDFQKGDIAEGYSVSREKKESFPLTVTSAQKNPTAFYLCASSIVGQGLSRTGELFFGEGSRLTVL.

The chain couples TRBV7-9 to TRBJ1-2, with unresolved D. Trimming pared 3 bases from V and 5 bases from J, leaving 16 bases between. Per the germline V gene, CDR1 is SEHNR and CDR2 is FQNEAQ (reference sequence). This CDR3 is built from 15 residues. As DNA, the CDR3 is TGTGCCAGCAGCTTGACGGCGGAGGGTCTTTATGGCTACACCTTC. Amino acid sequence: CASSLTAEGLYGYTF. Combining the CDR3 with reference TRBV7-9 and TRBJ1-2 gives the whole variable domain DTGVSQNPRHKITKRGQNVTFRCDPISEHNRLYWYRQTLGQGPEFLTYFQNEAQLEKSRLLSDRFSAERPKGSFSTLEIQRTEQGDSAMYLCASSLTAEGLYGYTFGSGTRLTVV.

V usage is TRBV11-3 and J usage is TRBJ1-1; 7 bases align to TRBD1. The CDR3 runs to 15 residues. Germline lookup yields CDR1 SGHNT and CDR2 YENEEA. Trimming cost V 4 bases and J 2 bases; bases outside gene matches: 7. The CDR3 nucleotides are TGTGCCAGCAGCTCGGGACAGACCTACAACACTGAAGCTTTCTTT. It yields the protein CASSSGQTYNTEAFF.